This is a list of T cell receptor beta chains from one sample in a study of blood T cell repertoires in COVID-19. Clones were read by immunoSEQ multiplex PCR, and TCRdb kept only the in-frame ones, dropping some. Among a few hundred thousand clones listed, around 87% were seen once. Sequenced: peripheral blood. The receptors come from a woman aged 55 to 70 with COVID-19, enrolled during active disease. Each CDR3 is given with its conserved first and last residue. Not all rows give a size; the values are once, few, many and, for expanded clones, a class.

CASSRYAGSPLHF	13	TRBV5-8	TRBJ1-6	-
CASSAVSSRPAAGTEAFF	18	TRBV9	TRBJ1-1	-
CASSQGRDGSAFF	13	TRBV4-1	TRBJ1-1	-
CASSLPGGQPQHF	13	TRBV12-3/TRBV12-4	TRBJ1-5	-
CASSEQQGVYEQYF	14	TRBV6-2/TRBV6-3	TRBJ2-7	-
CASSYSHDGGYEQYF	15	TRBV6-2/TRBV6-3	TRBJ2-7	-
CSVVGQGAFGYTF	13	TRBV29-1	TRBJ1-2	-
CASSFYSNQPQHF	13	TRBV27	TRBJ1-5	-
CASSPQGRETQYF	13	TRBV18	TRBJ2-5	-
CATEQGTTYGYTF	13	TRBV10-3	TRBJ1-2	-
CASSVAGGLDEQFF	14	TRBV7-9	TRBJ2-1	-
CASSRATDTQYF	12	TRBV27	TRBJ2-3	-
CASSSAQGRGEKLFF	15	TRBV7-2	TRBJ1-4	-
CASSPASGYEQYF	13	TRBV12-3/TRBV12-4	TRBJ2-7	-
CASSVGQGSASYGYTF	16	TRBV21-1	TRBJ1-2	-
CASKLVTGAGNYEQYF	16	TRBV27	TRBJ2-7	-
CASNLGQGFGYTF	13	TRBV28	TRBJ1-2	-
CASRVGTGTDGYTF	14	TRBV5-1	TRBJ1-2	-
CASSSPQGWYTEAFF	15	TRBV7-2	TRBJ1-1	-
CASSPHTRGSYNSPLHF	17	TRBV5-8	TRBJ1-6	-
CASISRTGLYGYTF	14	TRBV19	TRBJ1-2	few
CASSLAGGQSYGYTF	15	TRBV7-2	TRBJ1-2	-
CASSISGGISDTQYF	15	TRBV19	TRBJ2-3	-
CASSQGATNEKLFF	14	TRBV3-1/TRBV3-2	TRBJ1-4	-
CASSYSQSTGNTIYF	15	TRBV6-5	TRBJ1-3	-
CASSLPSGGANRGQETQYF	19	TRBV7-8	TRBJ2-5	-
CASSISQTGSGNTIYF	16	TRBV19	TRBJ1-3	-
CASRSGTTGELFF	13	TRBV5-1	TRBJ2-2	few
CASSSSVGLYNEQFF	15	TRBV19	TRBJ2-1	-
CASSTGGLETQYF	13	TRBV7-3	TRBJ2-5	-
CASRATGLGEKLFF	14	TRBV19	TRBJ1-4	-
CASSLYTGGEQYF	13	TRBV28	TRBJ2-7	-
CASSLRGQGGETQYF	15	TRBV7-2	TRBJ2-5	-
CATSRGRGRGNTEAFF	16	TRBV15	TRBJ1-1	-
CASSLGTGVNYGYTF	15	TRBV4-3	TRBJ1-2	-
CASSLVIGAAHSGYGYTF	18	TRBV5-6	TRBJ1-2	-
CASTLQGSTEAFF	13	TRBV7-9	TRBJ1-1	-
CASSEGPANYGYTF	14	TRBV6-1	TRBJ1-2	-
CAWSGTGFGYTF	12	TRBV30	TRBJ1-2	-
CASSRDRGYNTEAFF	15	TRBV4-2	TRBJ1-1	few
CASSGGVYNEQFF	13	TRBV7-3	TRBJ2-1	-
CASRMGLSTITDTQYF	16	TRBV27	TRBJ2-3	-
CASRATGTNIQYF	13	TRBV6-5	TRBJ2-4	-
CASSYPATGDTQYF	14	TRBV6-2/TRBV6-3	TRBJ2-3	-
CASSSRDRAELFF	13	TRBV9	TRBJ2-2	-
CSPKGPAGNTEAFF	14	TRBV29-1	TRBJ1-1	-
CASSLSGDPSSETQYF	16	TRBV5-1	TRBJ2-5	once
CASSDETGLGYTF	13	TRBV2	TRBJ1-2	-
CASSTDSNYGYTF	13	TRBV2	TRBJ1-2	-
CASSLAGSVGTGELFF	16	TRBV28	TRBJ2-2	-
CSAHGGEGYTF	11	TRBV29-1	TRBJ1-2	-
CASRRPGQGRFYEQYF	16	TRBV28	TRBJ2-7	-
CSVLDSNYGYTF	12	TRBV29-1	TRBJ1-2	-
CASSPGQAGVDTIYF	15	TRBV7-7	TRBJ1-3	-
CASSGGLSSGGIYEQYF	17	TRBV9	TRBJ2-7	-